This TCR beta chain was profiled in a study of blood T cells in healthy people across ages. Per the germline V gene, CDR1 is MNHEY and CDR2 is SMNVEV (reference sequence). The CDR3 length is 16 residues. The germline V and J ends were trimmed by 7 bases and 2 bases, with 19 bases remaining between them. The authors isolated at least 6 million PBMCs per sample. PCR was performed a second time for about 7 to 12 cycles using a sample-barcoded 5' primer and a J-beta primer mix. TCRdb re-analysed the 5' RACE reads in MiXCR, keeping a single row per CDR3 protein. The sample holds about 1,600,000 distinct CDR3 sequences, 42% seen once.

V is TRBV27 and J is TRBJ2-3; TRBD2 might be the D (5 bases). This clonotype was sampled from a woman between 18 and 29 years old in good health. Material for sequencing was blood. This chain's CDR3 is CASKGGFTSYTDTQYF. The DNA for the CDR3 is TGTGCCAGCAAAGGAGGATTCACTTCATACACAGATACGCAGTATTTT.